This T cell receptor beta chain comes out of a study of CD8 T cells in Susac syndrome. Reverse transcription used about 0.5 to 1 ug RNA and random hexamers. The method of amplification for TCR beta CDR3 was immunoSEQ multiplex PCR, covering 54 Vbeta and 13 Jbeta. TCRdb reprocessed the immunoSEQ multiplex PCR reads via MiXCR and lists one record per CDR3 protein. The sample consists of approximately 200,000 distinct CDR3 sequences, roughly 94% of them appearing once. TCR beta sequences were obtained from blood CD8+ and CD4+ T cells. The multiple sclerosis controls were treatment-naive patients with relapsing-remitting disease that was stable or active. The TEMRA cells underwent FACS enrichment, while the CD8+ and CD4+ T cells underwent negative isolation. Germline V gene lookup returns CDR1 SGHRS and CDR2 YFSETQ. V was clipped by 5 bases and J by 1 base; unmatched bases: 3. CDR3 size: 15 residues.

The clonotype comes from a human donor with multiple sclerosis. The chain has TRBV5-1 and TRBJ1-5; 10 nucleotides match TRBD1. The specimen sequenced was CD4+ T cells from PBMCs. The CDR3 nucleotides read TGCGCCAGCAGAGGGACAGGGGAAAGCAATCAGCCCCAGCATTTT. Protein: CASRGTGESNQPQHF.